Included here is one TCR beta chain sequence, with context. V dropped 2 bases and J dropped 1 base, with 12 bases sitting between them. CDR1 is LNHDA and CDR2 is SQIVND in the germline V gene (reference sequence). The CDR3 has 16 amino acids. The hyperthyroidism patients had a new diagnosis of under 2 months' duration and were aged 18 to 65. If patients had other autoimmune diseases, uncontrolled infections, pregnancy or lactation, they were excluded. The diagnosis combined clinical symptoms, thyroxine, TRAb, thyroid ultrasound and orbital computed tomography scans. Researchers took RNA transcripts and amplified TCR beta CDR3 regions from them. The authors performed first-round RT-PCR with HTBI primers and then a second-round multiplex PCR. One entry per CDR3 protein, called by TCRdb with MiXCR from the multiplex PCR reads. The sample comprises approximately 1.2 million distinct CDR3 sequences, about 35% of which are singletons, and approximately 10% rests with the top ten.

The sample is drawn from a study of Graves' ophthalmopathy and Graves' hyperthyroidism. In the study overall: Hyperthyroidism is called stable when no ophthalmopathy develops within 18 months of follow-up.

Sequenced sample: peripheral blood or thyroid tissue (not recorded which). The chain carries TRBV19 and TRBJ1-5, with a possible D match to TRBD1 (5 bases). The TCR was taken from an adult man with Graves' hyperthyroidism. The CDR3 nucleotides are TGTGCCAGTAGTATAAGCGGGGGGATGAGCAATCAGCCCCAGCATTTT. Translating gives CASSISGGMSNQPQHF.